This paragraph reports one TCR beta chain. The CDR3 contains 15 residues. V lost 5 bases to trimming and J lost 2 bases; unmatched junction nucleotides: 6. Per germline, CDR1 SEHNR and CDR2 FQNEAQ (reference sequence). This sample was included in a study of T cell changes during pregnancy in multiple sclerosis. Repertoires were generated with immunoSEQ multiplex PCR, while TCRdb's copy carries only in-frame clones and drops some. The sample lists around 110,000 clones, under 95% seen once, with roughly 1.5% in the top ten. The gene calls are TRBV7-9 and TRBJ2-7, with 10 bases matching TRBD1. Sequencing used peripheral blood, obtained after pregnancy. The source of this sequence is a female donor with multiple sclerosis, enrolled in a pregnancy study. DNA for the CDR3: TGTGCCAGCAGCGGCCCGGGACAGGGGACCTACGAGCAGTACTTC. This sequence encodes CASSGPGQGTYEQYF.